This T cell receptor beta chain was identified in a study of OX40 agonist ivuxolimab in advanced cancers. Study-wide context: The costimulatory receptor OX40 (CD134) was targeted by ivuxolimab, a fully human IgG2 agonistic monoclonal antibody. Intravenous ivuxolimab was administered to patients every 2 weeks at six dose levels: 0.01, 0.1, 0.3, 1.5, 3 and 10 mg/kg. Among the roughly 54 dose-escalation patients, around 20 had hepatocellular carcinoma, around 15 melanoma, 9 renal cell carcinoma and 9 head and neck cancer. In the dose-escalation cohort, more than 75% of patients were male, and the mean age was around 60 years, with a range of about 23 to 90. Patients were allowed to have had prior anti-PD-1, anti-PD-L1 or anti-CTLA-4 therapy, and approximately 40% of the dose-escalation patients had been treated with checkpoint inhibitors. Partial responses occurred in three dose-escalation patients: two with cutaneous melanoma and one with hepatocellular carcinoma. Peripheral TCRbeta sequencing aimed to test whether ivuxolimab altered TCR sequence diversity and caused clonal T-cell expansion. The monotherapy dose-escalation portion (N of about 50 patients) of the phase I ivuxolimab trial is reported in the paper.

Overall results and qualifications from the work: At doses from 0.1 to 3.0 mg/kg, clonal expansion was seen in both CD4+ and CD8+ blood T cells between baseline and week 6. In the 0.1-3.0 mg/kg groups, partial responders were among the patients with the lowest normalized peripheral clonal expansion, particularly in CD8+ T cells. Low levels of normalized T-cell clonal expansion were also seen in some patients who did not respond. The antigen specificity of the clonally expanded peripheral T cells was not determined. After ivuxolimab, CD8+ T cells had more expanded clones than CD4+ T cells on average.

The trial excluded patients who had a history of autoimmune disease or who were on systemic immunosuppression. Peripheral blood for TCR sequencing was collected from all dose cohorts at baseline, on cycle 4 day 1, and on cycle 7 day 1. The samples were drawn from a first-in-human, open-label, multicenter phase I dose-escalation trial of ivuxolimab. Adults with locally advanced or metastatic melanoma, renal cell carcinoma, hepatocellular carcinoma or head and neck squamous cell carcinoma were enrolled in the trial. Before TCR sequencing, CD4+ and CD8+ T cells were separately sorted from peripheral blood. Sequences SEHNR (CDR1) and FQNEAQ (CDR2) are obtained from the germline V gene (reference sequence). Taken from cysteine to phenylalanine, the CDR3 has 15 residues. The entry retains the CDR3 DNA only, 45 bases that are in frame from base 1. Comments on this clone: What antigen it recognizes has not been identified. Base quality data are lacking; no much larger clone is found one base away.

To sequence the TCRbeta CDR3 region, genomic DNA was isolated from the sorted cells. TCRbeta CDR3 regions were sequenced using the immunoSEQ Assay. TCRdb holds this immuneACCESS table with in-frame rearrangements only. Some clones are missing; in checked studies, unresolved V genes explain under half, and the rest has no known cause. This sample holds around 68,000 clones; about 84% were observed only once. The leading ten clones occupy 0.55% to 0.85% of the sample. The receptor comes from an adult with an advanced solid tumor such as melanoma, head and neck, liver or kidney cancer. The chain was built from TRBV7-9 and TRBJ2-5, with 7 central nucleotides matching TRBD2. With the DNA end fitting TRBJ2-7 better, the J assignment may be wrong. The material was CD4+ or CD8+ T cells sorted from blood, obtained in a trial of the OX40 agonist ivuxolimab. CDR3 sequence: CASSPLGGGTYEQYF. The DNA sequence is TGTGCCAGCAGTCCTCTCGGGGGAGGGACCTACGAGCAGTACTTC.